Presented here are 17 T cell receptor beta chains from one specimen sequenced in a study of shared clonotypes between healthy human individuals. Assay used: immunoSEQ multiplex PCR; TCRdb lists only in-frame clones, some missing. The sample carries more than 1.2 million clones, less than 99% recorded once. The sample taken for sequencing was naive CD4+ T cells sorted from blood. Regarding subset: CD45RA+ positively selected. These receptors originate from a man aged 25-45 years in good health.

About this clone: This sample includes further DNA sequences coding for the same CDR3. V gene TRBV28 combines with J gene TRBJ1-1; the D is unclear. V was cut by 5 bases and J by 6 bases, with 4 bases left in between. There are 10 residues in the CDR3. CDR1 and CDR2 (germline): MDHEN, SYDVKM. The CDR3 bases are TGTGCCAGCAGTGGAGCTGAAGCTTTCTTT. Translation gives CASSGAEAFF.

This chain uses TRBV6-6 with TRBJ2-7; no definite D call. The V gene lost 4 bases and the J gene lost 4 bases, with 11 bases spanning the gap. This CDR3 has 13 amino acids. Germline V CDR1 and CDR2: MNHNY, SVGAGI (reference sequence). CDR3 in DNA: TGTGCCAGCAGTTCCCTATACAGTTACGAGCAGTACTTC. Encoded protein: CASSSLYSYEQYF.

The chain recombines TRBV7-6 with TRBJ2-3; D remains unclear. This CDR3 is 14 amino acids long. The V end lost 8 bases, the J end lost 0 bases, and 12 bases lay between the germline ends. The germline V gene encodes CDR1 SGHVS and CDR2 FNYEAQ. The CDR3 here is CASSRAPSTDTQYF. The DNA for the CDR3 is TGTGCCAGCTCCCGGGCACCGAGCACAGATACGCAGTATTTT.

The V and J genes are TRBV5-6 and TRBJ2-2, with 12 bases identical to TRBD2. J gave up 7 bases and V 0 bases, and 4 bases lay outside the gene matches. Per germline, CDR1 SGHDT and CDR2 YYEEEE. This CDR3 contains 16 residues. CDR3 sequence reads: CASSLGLAGEYGELFF. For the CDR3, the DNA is TGTGCCAGCAGCTTGGGACTAGCGGGAGAGTACGGGGAGCTGTTTTTT.

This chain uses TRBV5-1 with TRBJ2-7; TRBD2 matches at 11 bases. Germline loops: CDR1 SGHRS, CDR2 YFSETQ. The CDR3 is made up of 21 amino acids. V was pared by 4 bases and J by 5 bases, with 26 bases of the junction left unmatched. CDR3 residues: CASSLPEGVLAGAKLWDEQYF. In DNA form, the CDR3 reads TGCGCCAGCAGCCTGCCGGAGGGGGTACTAGCGGGAGCAAAACTGTGGGACGAGCAGTACTTC. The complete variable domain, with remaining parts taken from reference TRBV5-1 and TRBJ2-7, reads KAGVTQTPRYLIKTRGQQVTLSCSPISGHRSVSWYQQTPGQGLQFLFEYFSETQRNKGNFPGRFSGRQFSNSRSEMNVSTLELGDSALYLCASSLPEGVLAGAKLWDEQYFGPGTRLTVT.

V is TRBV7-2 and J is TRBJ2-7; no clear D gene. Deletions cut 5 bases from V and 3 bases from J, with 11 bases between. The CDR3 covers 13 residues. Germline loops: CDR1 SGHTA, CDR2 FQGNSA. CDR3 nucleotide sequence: TGTGCCAGCAGCATCCTGCCCCTCTACGAGCAGTACTTC. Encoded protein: CASSILPLYEQYF.

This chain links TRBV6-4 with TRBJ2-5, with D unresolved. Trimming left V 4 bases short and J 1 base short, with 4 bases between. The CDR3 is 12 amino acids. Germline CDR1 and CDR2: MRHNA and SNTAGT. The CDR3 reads CASSGGQETQYF. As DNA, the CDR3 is TGTGCCAGCAGTGGGGGCCAAGAGACCCAGTACTTC.

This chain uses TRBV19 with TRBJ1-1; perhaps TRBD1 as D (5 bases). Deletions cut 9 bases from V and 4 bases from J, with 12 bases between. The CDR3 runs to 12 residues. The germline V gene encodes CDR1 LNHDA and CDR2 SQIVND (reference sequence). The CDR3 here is CASERGSTEAFF. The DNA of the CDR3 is TGTGCCAGCGAAAGGGGTTCCACTGAAGCTTTCTTT.

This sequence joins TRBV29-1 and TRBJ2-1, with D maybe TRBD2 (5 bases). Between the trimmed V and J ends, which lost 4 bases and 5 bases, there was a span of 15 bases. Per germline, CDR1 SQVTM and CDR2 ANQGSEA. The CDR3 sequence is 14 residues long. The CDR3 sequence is CSVARDSRDNEQFF. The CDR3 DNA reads TGCAGCGTTGCCCGGGATAGTCGGGACAATGAGCAGTTCTTC.

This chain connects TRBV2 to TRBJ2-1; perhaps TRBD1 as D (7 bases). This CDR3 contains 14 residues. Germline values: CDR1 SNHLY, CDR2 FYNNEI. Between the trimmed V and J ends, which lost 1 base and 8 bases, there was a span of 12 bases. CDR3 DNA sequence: TGTGCCAGCAGTGAAGGGAGGGGGCGGTATGAGCAGTTCTTC. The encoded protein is CASSEGRGRYEQFF.

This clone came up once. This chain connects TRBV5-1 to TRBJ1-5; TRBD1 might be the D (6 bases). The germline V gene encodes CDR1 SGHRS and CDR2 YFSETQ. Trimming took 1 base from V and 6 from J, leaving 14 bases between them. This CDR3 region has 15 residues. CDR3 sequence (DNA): TGCGCCAGCAGCTTGACGGGGGGGGCGAGTCAGCCCCAGCATTTT. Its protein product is CASSLTGGASQPQHF.

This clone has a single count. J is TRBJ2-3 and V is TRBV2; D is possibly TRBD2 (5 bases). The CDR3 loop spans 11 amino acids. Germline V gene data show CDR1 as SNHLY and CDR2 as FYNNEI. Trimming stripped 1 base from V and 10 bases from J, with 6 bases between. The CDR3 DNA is TGTGCCAGCAGTGAAGTCGGGGCGCAGTATTTT. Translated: CASSEVGAQYF.

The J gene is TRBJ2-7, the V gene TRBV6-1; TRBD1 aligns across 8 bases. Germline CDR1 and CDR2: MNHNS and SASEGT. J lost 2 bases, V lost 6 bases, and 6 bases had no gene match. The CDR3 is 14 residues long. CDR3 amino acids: CASSGQGNTYEQYF. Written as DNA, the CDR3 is TGTGCCAGCAGCGGACAGGGTAATACCTACGAGCAGTACTTC.

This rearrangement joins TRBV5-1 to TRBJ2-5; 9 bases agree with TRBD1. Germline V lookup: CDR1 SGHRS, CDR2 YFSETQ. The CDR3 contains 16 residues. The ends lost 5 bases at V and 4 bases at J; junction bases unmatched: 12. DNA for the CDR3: TGCGCCAGCAGACGTGACAGGGGGGAAGGAGGAGAGACCCAGTACTTC. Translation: CASRRDRGEGGETQYF. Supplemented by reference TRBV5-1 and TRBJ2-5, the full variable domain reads KAGVTQTPRYLIKTRGQQVTLSCSPISGHRSVSWYQQTPGQGLQFLFEYFSETQRNKGNFPGRFSGRQFSNSRSEMNVSTLELGDSALYLCASRRDRGEGGETQYFGPGTRLLVL.

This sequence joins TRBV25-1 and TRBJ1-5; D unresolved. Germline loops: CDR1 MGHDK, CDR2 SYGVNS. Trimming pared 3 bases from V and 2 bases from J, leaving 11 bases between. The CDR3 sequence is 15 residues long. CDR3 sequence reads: CASSDAKTGNQPQHF. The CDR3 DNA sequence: TGTGCCAGCAGTGACGCCAAAACAGGCAATCAGCCCCAGCATTTT.

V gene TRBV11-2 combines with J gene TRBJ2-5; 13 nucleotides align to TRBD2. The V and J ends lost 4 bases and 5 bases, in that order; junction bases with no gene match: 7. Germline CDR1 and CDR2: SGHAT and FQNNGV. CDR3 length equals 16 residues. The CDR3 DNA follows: TGTGCCAGCAGCTCGACACTAGCGGGAGGGTTGGAGACCCAGTACTTC. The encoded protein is CASSSTLAGGLETQYF.

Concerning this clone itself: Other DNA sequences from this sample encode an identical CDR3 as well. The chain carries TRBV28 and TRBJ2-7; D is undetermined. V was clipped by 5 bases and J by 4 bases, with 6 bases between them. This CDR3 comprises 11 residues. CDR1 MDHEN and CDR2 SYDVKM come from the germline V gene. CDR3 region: CASSRIYEQYF. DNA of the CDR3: TGTGCCAGCAGTAGGATTTACGAGCAGTACTTC.